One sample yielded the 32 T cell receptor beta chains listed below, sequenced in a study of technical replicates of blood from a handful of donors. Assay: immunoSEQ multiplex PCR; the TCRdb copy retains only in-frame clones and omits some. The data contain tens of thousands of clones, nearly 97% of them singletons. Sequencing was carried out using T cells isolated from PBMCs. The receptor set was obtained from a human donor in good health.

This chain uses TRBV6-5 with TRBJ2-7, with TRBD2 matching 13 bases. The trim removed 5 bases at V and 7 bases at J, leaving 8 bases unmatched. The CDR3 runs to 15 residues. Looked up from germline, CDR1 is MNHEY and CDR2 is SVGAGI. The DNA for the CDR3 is TGTGCCAGCAGTCCCGGACTAGCGGGAGTGGGGGAGCAGTACTTC. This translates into CASSPGLAGVGEQYF.

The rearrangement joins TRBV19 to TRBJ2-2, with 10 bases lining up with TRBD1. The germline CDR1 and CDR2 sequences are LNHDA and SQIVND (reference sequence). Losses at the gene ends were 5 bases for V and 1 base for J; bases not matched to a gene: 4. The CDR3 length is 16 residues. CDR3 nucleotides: TGTGCCAGTAGTGCAGGACAGGGGGGGAACACCGGGGAGCTGTTTTTT. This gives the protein CASSAGQGGNTGELFF.

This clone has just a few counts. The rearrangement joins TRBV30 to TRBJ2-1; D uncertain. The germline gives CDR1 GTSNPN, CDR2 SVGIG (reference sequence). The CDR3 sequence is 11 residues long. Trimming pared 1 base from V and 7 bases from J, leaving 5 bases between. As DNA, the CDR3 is TGTGCCTGGAGTGAGCCTAATGAGCAGTTCTTC. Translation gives CAWSEPNEQFF.

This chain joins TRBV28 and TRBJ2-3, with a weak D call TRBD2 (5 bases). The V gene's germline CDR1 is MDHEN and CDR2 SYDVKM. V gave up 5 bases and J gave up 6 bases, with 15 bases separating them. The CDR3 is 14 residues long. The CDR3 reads CASSRSGSGDTQYF. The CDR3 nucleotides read TGTGCCAGCAGTCGGTCGGGATCGGGCGATACGCAGTATTTT.

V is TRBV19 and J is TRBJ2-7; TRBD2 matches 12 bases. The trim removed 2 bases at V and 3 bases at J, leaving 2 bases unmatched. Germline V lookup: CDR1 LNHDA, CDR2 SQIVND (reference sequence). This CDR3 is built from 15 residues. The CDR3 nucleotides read TGTGCCAGTAGTATATCGACTAGCGGGAGCTACGAGCAGTACTTC. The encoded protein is CASSISTSGSYEQYF.

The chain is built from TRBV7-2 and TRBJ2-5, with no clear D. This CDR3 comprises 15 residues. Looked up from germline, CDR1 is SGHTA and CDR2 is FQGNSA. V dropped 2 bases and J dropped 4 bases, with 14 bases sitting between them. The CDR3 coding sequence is TGTGCCAGCAGCTTATCTCTGGGCATCGGAGAGACCCAGTACTTC. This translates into CASSLSLGIGETQYF.

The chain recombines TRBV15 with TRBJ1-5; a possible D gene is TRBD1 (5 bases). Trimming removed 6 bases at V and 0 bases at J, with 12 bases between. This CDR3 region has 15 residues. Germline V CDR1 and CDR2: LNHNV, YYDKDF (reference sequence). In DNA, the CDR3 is TGTGCCACCAGACGGACACCTTATAGCAATCAGCCCCAGCATTTT. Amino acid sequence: CATRRTPYSNQPQHF.

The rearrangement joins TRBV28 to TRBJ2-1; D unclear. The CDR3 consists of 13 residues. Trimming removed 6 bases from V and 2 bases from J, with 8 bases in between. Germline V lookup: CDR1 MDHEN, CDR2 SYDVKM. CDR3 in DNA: TGTGCCAGCAGCCCCCCTCCCTACAATGAGCAGTTCTTC. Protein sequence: CASSPPPYNEQFF.

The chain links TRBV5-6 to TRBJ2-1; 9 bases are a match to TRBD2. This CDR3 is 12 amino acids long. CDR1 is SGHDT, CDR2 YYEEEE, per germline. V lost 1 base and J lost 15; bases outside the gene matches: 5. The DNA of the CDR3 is TGTGCCAGCAGCTTGTCAGCGGGAGGACCGTTCTTC. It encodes CASSLSAGGPFF.

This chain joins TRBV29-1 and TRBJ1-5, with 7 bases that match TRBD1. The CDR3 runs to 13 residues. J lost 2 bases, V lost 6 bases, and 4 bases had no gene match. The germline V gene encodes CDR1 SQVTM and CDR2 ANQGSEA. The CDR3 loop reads CSVLTGGNQPQHF. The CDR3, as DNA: TGCAGCGTCCTCACAGGGGGCAATCAGCCCCAGCATTTT.

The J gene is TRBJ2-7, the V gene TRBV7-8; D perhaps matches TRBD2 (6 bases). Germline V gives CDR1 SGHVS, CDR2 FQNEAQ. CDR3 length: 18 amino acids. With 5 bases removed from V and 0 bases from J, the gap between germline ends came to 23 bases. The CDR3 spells CASSPLVADETSSYEQYF. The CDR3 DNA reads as TGTGCCAGCAGCCCCCTAGTGGCAGACGAGACTAGCTCCTACGAGCAGTACTTC.

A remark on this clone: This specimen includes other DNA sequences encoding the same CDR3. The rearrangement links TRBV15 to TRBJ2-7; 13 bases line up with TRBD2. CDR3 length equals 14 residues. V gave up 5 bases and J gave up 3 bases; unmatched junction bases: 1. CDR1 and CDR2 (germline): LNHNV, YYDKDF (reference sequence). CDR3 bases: TGTGCCACCAGCCGGACTAGCGGGAGCTACGAGCAGTACTTC. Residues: CATSRTSGSYEQYF.

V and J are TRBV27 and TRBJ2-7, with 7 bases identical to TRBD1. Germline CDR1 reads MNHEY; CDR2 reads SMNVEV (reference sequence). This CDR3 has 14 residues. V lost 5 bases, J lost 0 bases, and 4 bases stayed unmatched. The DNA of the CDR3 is TGTGCCAGCAGTCCTAGACAGGGCTCCTACGAGCAGTACTTC. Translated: CASSPRQGSYEQYF.

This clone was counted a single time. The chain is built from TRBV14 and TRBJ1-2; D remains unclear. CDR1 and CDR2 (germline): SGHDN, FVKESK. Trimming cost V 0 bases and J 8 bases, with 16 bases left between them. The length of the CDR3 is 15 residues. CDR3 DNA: TGTGCCAGCAGCCAAGATGGCAGGTGGCTTGGGGGCTACACCTTC. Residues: CASSQDGRWLGGYTF.

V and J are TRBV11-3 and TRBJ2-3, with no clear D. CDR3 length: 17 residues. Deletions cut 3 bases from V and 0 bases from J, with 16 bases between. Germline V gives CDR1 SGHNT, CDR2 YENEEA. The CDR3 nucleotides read TGTGCCAGCAGCTTTGGCCCCGTGGCAGGTAGCACAGATACGCAGTATTTT. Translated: CASSFGPVAGSTDTQYF.

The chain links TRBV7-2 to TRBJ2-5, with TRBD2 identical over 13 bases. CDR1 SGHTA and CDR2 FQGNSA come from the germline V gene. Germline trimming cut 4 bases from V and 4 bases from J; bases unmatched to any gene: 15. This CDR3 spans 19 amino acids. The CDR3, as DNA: TGTGCCAGCAGCTCTCGACGACTAGCGGGAGGCCCCGAGGGAGAGACCCAGTACTTC. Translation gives CASSSRRLAGGPEGETQYF.

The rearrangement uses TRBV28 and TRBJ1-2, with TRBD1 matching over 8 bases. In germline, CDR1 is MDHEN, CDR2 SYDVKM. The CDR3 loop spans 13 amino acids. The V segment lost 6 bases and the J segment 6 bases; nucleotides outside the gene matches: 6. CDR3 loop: CASSWTGFDGYTF. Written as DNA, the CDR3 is TGTGCCAGCAGCTGGACAGGGTTTGATGGCTACACCTTC.

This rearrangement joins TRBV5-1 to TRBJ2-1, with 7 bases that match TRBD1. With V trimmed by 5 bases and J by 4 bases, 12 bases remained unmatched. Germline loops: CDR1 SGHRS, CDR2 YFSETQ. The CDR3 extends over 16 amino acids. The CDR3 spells CASRLMPGQKYNEQFF. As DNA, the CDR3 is TGCGCCAGCAGACTCATGCCGGGACAGAAATACAATGAGCAGTTCTTC.

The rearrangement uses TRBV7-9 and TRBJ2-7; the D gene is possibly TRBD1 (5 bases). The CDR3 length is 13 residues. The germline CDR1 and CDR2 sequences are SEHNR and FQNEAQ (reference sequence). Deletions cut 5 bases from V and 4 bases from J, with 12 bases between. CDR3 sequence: CASSPVDSYEQYF. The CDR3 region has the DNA TGTGCCAGCAGCCCGGTTGACAGTTACGAGCAGTACTTC.

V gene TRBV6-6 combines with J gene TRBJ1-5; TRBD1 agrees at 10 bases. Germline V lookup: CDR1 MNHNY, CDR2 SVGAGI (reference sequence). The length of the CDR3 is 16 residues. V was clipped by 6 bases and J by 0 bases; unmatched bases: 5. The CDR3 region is CASRTGGLYSNQPQHF. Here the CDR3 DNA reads TGTGCCAGCAGGACAGGGGGCCTCTATAGCAATCAGCCCCAGCATTTT.

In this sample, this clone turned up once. Written as DNA, the CDR3 is TGTGCCAGCAGCTTAGGGGACAGGGTCTACGAGCAGTACTTC. Its protein is CASSLGDRVYEQYF. The J gene is TRBJ2-7, the V gene TRBV11-3; TRBD1 matches at 9 bases. CDR3 length: 14 residues. V gave up 1 base and J gave up 3 bases; unmatched junction bases: 1. Germline V gives CDR1 SGHNT, CDR2 YENEEA.

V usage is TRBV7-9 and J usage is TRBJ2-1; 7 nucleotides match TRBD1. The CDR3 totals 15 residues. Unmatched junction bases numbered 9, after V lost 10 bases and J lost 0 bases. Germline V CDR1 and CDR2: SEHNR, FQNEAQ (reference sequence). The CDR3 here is CATPPRGSSYNEQFF. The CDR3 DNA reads TGTGCCACCCCGCCCAGGGGGAGCTCCTACAATGAGCAGTTCTTC.

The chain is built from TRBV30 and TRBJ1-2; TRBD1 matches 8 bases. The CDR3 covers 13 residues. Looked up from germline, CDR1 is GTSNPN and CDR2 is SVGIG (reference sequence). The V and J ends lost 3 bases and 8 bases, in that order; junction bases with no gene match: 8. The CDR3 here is CAWSPSDRVGYTF. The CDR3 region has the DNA TGTGCCTGGAGCCCTTCGGACAGGGTCGGCTACACCTTC.

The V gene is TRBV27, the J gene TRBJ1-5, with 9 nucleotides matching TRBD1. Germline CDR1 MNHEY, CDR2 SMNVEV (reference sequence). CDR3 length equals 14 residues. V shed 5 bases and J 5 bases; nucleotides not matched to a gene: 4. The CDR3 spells CASSPWTGDQPQHF. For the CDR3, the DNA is TGTGCCAGCAGTCCCTGGACAGGGGATCAGCCCCAGCATTTT.

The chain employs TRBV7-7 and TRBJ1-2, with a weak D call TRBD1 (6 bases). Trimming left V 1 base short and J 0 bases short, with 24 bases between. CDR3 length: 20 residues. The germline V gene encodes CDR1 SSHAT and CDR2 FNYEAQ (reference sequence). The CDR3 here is CASSLVIYLLGTPPNYGYTF. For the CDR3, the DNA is TGTGCCAGCAGCTTAGTTATATACCTTCTTGGGACACCACCTAACTATGGCTACACCTTC.

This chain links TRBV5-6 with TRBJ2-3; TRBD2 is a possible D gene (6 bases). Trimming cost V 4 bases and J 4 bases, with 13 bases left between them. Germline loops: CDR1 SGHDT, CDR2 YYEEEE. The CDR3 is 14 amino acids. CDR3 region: CASSPRPGADTQYF. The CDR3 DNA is TGTGCCAGCAGCCCCCGGCCGGGGGCAGATACGCAGTATTTT.

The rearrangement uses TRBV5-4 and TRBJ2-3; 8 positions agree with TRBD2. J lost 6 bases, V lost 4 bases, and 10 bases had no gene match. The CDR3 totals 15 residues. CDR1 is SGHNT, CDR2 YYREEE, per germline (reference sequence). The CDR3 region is CASSLLADLGDTQYF. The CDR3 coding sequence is TGTGCCAGCAGCCTACTAGCGGACCTGGGGGATACGCAGTATTTT.

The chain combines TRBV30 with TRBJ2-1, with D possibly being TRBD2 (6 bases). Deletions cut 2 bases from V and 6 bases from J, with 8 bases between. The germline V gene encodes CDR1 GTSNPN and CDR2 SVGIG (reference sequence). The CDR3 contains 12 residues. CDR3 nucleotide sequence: TGTGCCTGGAGTAGCGGGCCCAATGAGCAGTTCTTC. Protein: CAWSSGPNEQFF.

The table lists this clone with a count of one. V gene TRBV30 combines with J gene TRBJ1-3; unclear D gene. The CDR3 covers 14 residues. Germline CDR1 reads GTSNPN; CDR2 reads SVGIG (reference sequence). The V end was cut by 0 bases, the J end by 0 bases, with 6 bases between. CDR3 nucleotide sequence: TGTGCCTGGAGTGTAATGAGCTCTGGAAACACCATATATTTT. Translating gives CAWSVMSSGNTIYF.

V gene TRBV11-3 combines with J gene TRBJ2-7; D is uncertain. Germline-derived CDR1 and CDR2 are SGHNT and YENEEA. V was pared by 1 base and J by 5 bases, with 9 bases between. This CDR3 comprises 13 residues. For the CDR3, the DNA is TGTGCCAGCAGCTTAGTCTTAGTTAACGAGCAGTACTTC. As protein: CASSLVLVNEQYF.

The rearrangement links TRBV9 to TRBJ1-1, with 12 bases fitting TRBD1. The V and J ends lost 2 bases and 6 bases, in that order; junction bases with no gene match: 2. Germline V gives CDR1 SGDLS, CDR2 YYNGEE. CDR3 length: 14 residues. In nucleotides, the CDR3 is TGTGCCAGCAGCGTGGGACAGGGGGCCGCTGAAGCTTTCTTT. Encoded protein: CASSVGQGAAEAFF.

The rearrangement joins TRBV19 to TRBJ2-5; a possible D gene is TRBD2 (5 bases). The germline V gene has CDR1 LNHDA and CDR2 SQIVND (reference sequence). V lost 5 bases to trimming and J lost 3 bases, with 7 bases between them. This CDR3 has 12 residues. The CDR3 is CASSGLEETQYF. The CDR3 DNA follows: TGTGCCAGTAGTGGACTTGAAGAGACCCAGTACTTC.